Each of the 25 T cell receptor beta chains below was sequenced from the same sample in a study of OX40 agonist ivuxolimab in advanced cancers. The table came from immunoSEQ multiplex PCR; TCRdb's copy has only in-frame clones and leaves some out. Of approximately 90,000 clones in the sample, roughly 84% were seen once. Sample: CD4+ or CD8+ T cells sorted from blood, taken in a trial of the OX40 agonist ivuxolimab. The receptors originated from an adult with an advanced solid tumor such as melanoma, head and neck, liver or kidney cancer.

This clone has only a few counts. The V gene is TRBV25-1, the J gene TRBJ1-2; D call uncertain. The germline gives CDR1 MGHDK, CDR2 SYGVNS. Trimming pared 5 bases from V and 7 bases from J, leaving 11 bases between. The CDR3 runs 12 residues. This CDR3 reads CASSQDGIGYTF. In nucleotides, the CDR3 is TGTGCCAGCAGTCAGGACGGGATTGGCTACACCTTC.

V is TRBV19 and J is TRBJ1-2; 9 bases align to TRBD1. This CDR3 has 16 amino acids. The trim removed 4 bases at V and 4 bases at J, leaving 10 bases unmatched. Germline V gene sequence: CDR1 LNHDA, CDR2 SQIVND (reference sequence). The CDR3 spells CASSTTLRDRVYGYTF. CDR3 nucleotide sequence: TGTGCCAGTAGTACCACTCTCCGGGACAGGGTCTATGGCTACACCTTC. The full variable domain, its missing parts supplied by reference TRBV19 and TRBJ1-2, is DGGITQSPKYLFRKEGQNVTLSCEQNLNHDAMYWYRQDPGQGLRLIYYSQIVNDFQKGDIAEGYSVSREKKESFPLTVTSAQKNPTAFYLCASSTTLRDRVYGYTFGSGTRLTVV.

The chain employs TRBV2 and TRBJ2-7; the match to TRBD2 covers 8 bases. This CDR3 spans 13 amino acids. Germline V lookup: CDR1 SNHLY, CDR2 FYNNEI. With V trimmed by 9 bases and J by 4 bases, 8 bases remained unmatched. CDR3 DNA sequence: TGTGCCAGGGGGGGTAGCGGGGCATACGAGCAGTACTTC. It encodes CARGGSGAYEQYF.

The genes are TRBV14 and TRBJ2-1; 11 bases match TRBD2. CDR3 length: 15 residues. Germline trimming cut 3 bases from V and 3 bases from J; bases unmatched to any gene: 1. CDR1 and CDR2 from the germline V gene are SGHDN and FVKESK. The CDR3, as DNA: TGTGCCAGCAGCCAGGGACTAGCGGTCTACAATGAGCAGTTCTTC. This codes for CASSQGLAVYNEQFF.

A note on this clone: Other DNA sequences in this sample translate to the same CDR3. The chain employs TRBV5-1 and TRBJ1-4; D not resolved. Germline loops: CDR1 SGHRS, CDR2 YFSETQ. This CDR3 has 16 amino acids. The ends were cut back, 4 bases at V and 0 bases at J, with 13 bases in the middle. The CDR3, as DNA: TGCGCCAGCAGCCCAGGCGCGGACTCAACTAATGAAAAACTGTTTTTT. Translated: CASSPGADSTNEKLFF.

The J gene is TRBJ1-5, the V gene TRBV7-2; D unclear. CDR1 and CDR2 from the germline V gene are SGHTA and FQGNSA. The V end was cut by 5 bases, the J end by 0 bases, with 20 bases between. The CDR3 runs to 18 residues. The CDR3 nucleotides are TGTGCCAGCAGCCTAGAAAACAGAATAGGGTATAGCAATCAGCCCCAGCATTTT. Its protein is CASSLENRIGYSNQPQHF.

This chain joins TRBV6-1 and TRBJ2-3; D perhaps matches TRBD1 (6 bases). V was cut by 7 bases and J by 7 bases, with 21 bases left in between. The germline gives CDR1 MNHNS, CDR2 SASEGT. The CDR3 has 15 amino acids. This chain's CDR3 is CASKGVWTEENTQYF. The CDR3 bases are TGTGCCAGCAAGGGGGTATGGACAGAGGAGAATACGCAGTATTTT.

The rearrangement uses TRBV18 and TRBJ1-1; TRBD1 might be the D (5 bases). The germline V and J ends were trimmed by 4 bases and 5 bases, with 8 bases remaining between them. Germline loops: CDR1 KGHSH, CDR2 LQKENI. CDR3 length equals 12 residues. CDR3 nucleotides: TGTGCCAGCTCACTGAAGGGGACTGAAGCTTTCTTT. Translated: CASSLKGTEAFF.

The chain recombines TRBV7-9 with TRBJ1-4, with 7 bases aligning to TRBD1. V shed 5 bases, J shed 4 bases, and the junction held 10 bases outside the gene matches. The CDR3 consists of 16 residues. The V gene's germline CDR1 is SEHNR and CDR2 FQNEAQ (reference sequence). The CDR3 bases are TGTGCCAGCAGCCCTAGGCCCGGGACAGTTAATGAAAAACTGTTTTTT. As protein: CASSPRPGTVNEKLFF.

This chain connects TRBV6-1 to TRBJ2-1; D may be TRBD2 (7 bases). In germline, CDR1 is MNHNS, CDR2 SASEGT. The CDR3 covers 18 residues. V shed 1 base and J shed 4 bases, with 20 bases lying between them. In nucleotides, the CDR3 is TGTGCCAGCAGTGAAGGGGGTCGGGGGGCCGCCCGATACAATGAGCAGTTCTTC. This sequence encodes CASSEGGRGAARYNEQFF.

The V call is TRBV6-6, the J call TRBJ1-5, with 7 bases that match TRBD1. The length of the CDR3 is 14 residues. Germline assignment: CDR1 MNHNY and CDR2 SVGAGI (reference sequence). V lost 6 bases to trimming and J lost 0 bases; unmatched junction nucleotides: 2. CDR3 residues: CASRAGGSNQPQHF. DNA of the CDR3: TGTGCCAGCAGAGCAGGGGGTAGCAATCAGCCCCAGCATTTT.

The chain couples TRBV7-9 to TRBJ1-5; D is ambiguous. This CDR3 comprises 13 residues. CDR1 is SEHNR, CDR2 FQNEAQ, per germline (reference sequence). Between the trimmed V and J ends, which lost 2 bases and 7 bases, there was a span of 9 bases. The DNA for the CDR3 is TGTGCCAGCAGCTTACTCGACGGGCAGCCCCAGCATTTT. Translating gives CASSLLDGQPQHF.

This clone was observed a handful of times. The genes are TRBV5-6 and TRBJ2-1; D may match TRBD1 or TRBD2 (5 bases each). The CDR3 consists of 14 residues. V was cut by 3 bases and J by 3 bases, with 10 bases left in between. Germline V lookup: CDR1 SGHDT, CDR2 YYEEEE. CDR3 nucleotide sequence: TGTGCCAGCAGCTCGGGACGGTACTACAATGAGCAGTTCTTC. Translation gives CASSSGRYYNEQFF.

The chain combines TRBV5-1 with TRBJ2-3; maybe TRBD2 (6 bases). Germline assignment: CDR1 SGHRS and CDR2 YFSETQ. Trimming pared 4 bases from V and 4 bases from J, leaving 13 bases between. The CDR3 is 14 residues long. Here the CDR3 DNA reads TGCGCCAGCAGCCCGGGGGTAGGGGCAGATACGCAGTATTTT. Encoded protein: CASSPGVGADTQYF.

The genes are TRBV6-1 and TRBJ2-5; 13 bases agree with TRBD2. V lost 3 bases, J lost 4 bases, and 5 bases stayed unmatched. Germline V gene data show CDR1 as MNHNS and CDR2 as SASEGT. CDR3 length: 16 residues. CDR3 in amino acids: CASSDRTSGGLETQYF. CDR3 bases: TGTGCCAGCAGTGACCGGACTAGCGGGGGCTTAGAGACCCAGTACTTC.

The gene calls are TRBV27 and TRBJ2-1; TRBD1 might be the D (6 bases). This CDR3 spans 17 amino acids. V was clipped by 5 bases and J by 5 bases, with 22 bases between them. CDR1 is MNHEY, CDR2 SMNVEV, per germline (reference sequence). The CDR3: CASSLTPLGALDNEQFF. The CDR3, as DNA: TGTGCCAGCAGTCTAACCCCTCTGGGGGCTCTAGACAATGAGCAGTTCTTC.

The chain couples TRBV11-1 to TRBJ2-5, with D tentatively TRBD2 (5 bases). Per the germline V gene, CDR1 is SGHAT and CDR2 is FQDESV (reference sequence). V shed 4 bases and J shed 0 bases, with 18 bases lying between them. The CDR3 has 17 amino acids. The CDR3 reads CASSSARLFVYQETQYF. For the CDR3, the DNA is TGTGCCAGCAGCTCAGCGAGACTATTCGTATACCAAGAGACCCAGTACTTC.

The rearrangement links TRBV11-2 to TRBJ1-6, with D perhaps matching TRBD1 (5 bases). Germline CDR1 reads SGHAT; CDR2 reads FQNNGV. V lost 3 bases and J lost 9, with 12 bases in between. CDR3 size: 14 residues. CDR3 protein: CASSLQGLSSPLHF. CDR3 DNA sequence: TGTGCCAGCAGCTTGCAGGGCCTTTCTTCACCCCTCCACTTT.

With regard to this clone: Other DNA sequences in this specimen translate into the identical CDR3. The rearrangement uses TRBV6-5 and TRBJ1-2; no clear D. CDR1 and CDR2 (germline): MNHEY, SVGAGI. The V end was cut by 5 bases, the J end by 3 bases, with 10 bases between. This CDR3 is 13 amino acids long. CDR3 residues: CASSEAGHYGYTF. For the CDR3, the DNA is TGTGCCAGCAGTGAAGCTGGCCACTATGGCTACACCTTC.

The CDR3 coding sequence is TGTGCCAGCAGCTTAGGGTCATTGGGACTTCAGCCCCAGCATTTT. Translation: CASSLGSLGLQPQHF. This chain links TRBV7-8 with TRBJ1-5; weak D call: TRBD1 (5 bases). The CDR3 is 15 amino acids. The V gene lost 1 base and the J gene lost 6 bases, with 13 bases spanning the gap. Germline CDR1 is SGHVS and CDR2 is FQNEAQ.

This chain links TRBV9 with TRBJ2-5; D is perhaps TRBD2 (5 bases). The CDR3 is made up of 13 amino acids. The V end was cut by 1 base, the J end by 4 bases, with 8 bases between. Germline CDR1 reads SGDLS; CDR2 reads YYNGEE. This chain's CDR3 is CASSVSSSETQYF. Written as DNA, the CDR3 is TGTGCCAGCAGCGTATCTAGCTCAGAGACCCAGTACTTC.

V usage is TRBV11-3 and J usage is TRBJ2-1; no reliable D call. V shed 5 bases and J shed 8 bases, with 10 bases lying between them. The CDR3 covers 12 residues. CDR1 SGHNT and CDR2 YENEEA come from the germline V gene. The CDR3 is CASSLSDHEQFF. CDR3 sequence (DNA): TGTGCCAGCAGCCTTAGTGATCATGAGCAGTTCTTC.

The gene calls are TRBV7-9 and TRBJ1-1, with 9 bases that match TRBD1. V gave up 5 bases and J gave up 1 base; unmatched junction bases: 17. The length of the CDR3 is 19 residues. Germline V gene lookup returns CDR1 SEHNR and CDR2 FQNEAQ (reference sequence). The CDR3 loop is CASSLRGTGKAKSNTEAFF. DNA of the CDR3: TGTGCCAGCAGCCTTAGGGGGACAGGGAAGGCTAAGTCGAACACTGAAGCTTTCTTT.

The chain links TRBV21-1 to TRBJ2-2; the table assigns TRBD1, which was not confirmed against the DNA. TRBV21-1 counts as a pseudogene. This CDR3 has 16 amino acids. The CDR3 is CASSEVGASDTGELFF. Written as DNA, the CDR3 is TGTGCCAGCAGCGAAGTAGGGGCAAGTGATACCGGGGAGCTGTTTTTT.

This chain uses TRBV6-1 with TRBJ2-2; TRBD2 aligns across 8 bases. Germline loops: CDR1 MNHNS, CDR2 SASEGT. This CDR3 region has 16 residues. Trimming removed 6 bases from V and 1 base from J; junction bases left unmatched: 7. The CDR3 DNA reads as TGTGCCAGCAGGGAACCGGGACTAGGGAACACCGGGGAGCTGTTTTTT. As protein: CASREPGLGNTGELFF.